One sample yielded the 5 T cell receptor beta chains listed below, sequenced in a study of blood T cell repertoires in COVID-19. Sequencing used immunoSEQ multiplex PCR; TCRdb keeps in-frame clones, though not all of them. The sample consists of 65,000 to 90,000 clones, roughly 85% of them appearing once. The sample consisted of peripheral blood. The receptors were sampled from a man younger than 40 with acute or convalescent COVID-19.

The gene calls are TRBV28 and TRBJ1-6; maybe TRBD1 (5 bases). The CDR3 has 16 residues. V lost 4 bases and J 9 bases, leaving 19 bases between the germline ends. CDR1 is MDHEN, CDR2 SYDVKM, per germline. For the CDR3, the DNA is TGTGCCAGCAGTTCATCGTCGCGGGGGGAGGGTTCACCCCTCCACTTT. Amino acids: CASSSSSRGEGSPLHF.

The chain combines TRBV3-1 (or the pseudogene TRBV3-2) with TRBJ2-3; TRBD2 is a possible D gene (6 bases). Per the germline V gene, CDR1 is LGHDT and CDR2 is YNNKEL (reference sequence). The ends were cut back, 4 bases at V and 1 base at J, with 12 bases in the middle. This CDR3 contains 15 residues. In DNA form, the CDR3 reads TGTGCCAGCAGCCCGGGACTGGGACGCACAGATACGCAGTATTTT. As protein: CASSPGLGRTDTQYF.

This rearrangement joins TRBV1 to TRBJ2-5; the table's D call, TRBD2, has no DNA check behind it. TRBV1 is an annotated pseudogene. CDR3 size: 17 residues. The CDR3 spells CTSSQEGLSSEQETQYF. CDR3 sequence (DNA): TGCACCAGCAGCCAAGAAGGCCTTTCTAGCGAACAAGAGACCCAGTACTTC.

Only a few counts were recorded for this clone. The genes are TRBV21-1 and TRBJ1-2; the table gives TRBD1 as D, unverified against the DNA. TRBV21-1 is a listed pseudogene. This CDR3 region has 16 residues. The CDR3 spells CAGRSRPAGENYGYTF. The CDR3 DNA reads TGTGCCGGCAGAAGCAGGCCGGCAGGGGAGAACTATGGCTACACCTTC.

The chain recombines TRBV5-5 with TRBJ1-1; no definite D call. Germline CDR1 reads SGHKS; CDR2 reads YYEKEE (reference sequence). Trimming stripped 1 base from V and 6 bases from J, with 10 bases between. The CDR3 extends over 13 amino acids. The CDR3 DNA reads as TGTGCCAGCAGCTTGATCCTGGGAGCTGAAGCTTTCTTT. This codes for CASSLILGAEAFF.